The T cell receptor (beta chain) under discussion was sequenced for a study of molecular identifiers for immune sequencing clone quantification. This CDR3 has 16 amino acids. Trimming took off 5 bases at V and 3 bases at J, with 16 bases between the two ends. The germline V gene has CDR1 SEHNR and CDR2 FQNEAQ (reference sequence). Each CDR3 protein gets one entry after TCRdb re-called the PCR reads with MiXCR. The sample carries 300,000 to 400,000 distinct CDR3 sequences, roughly a quarter recorded once. This receptor was obtained from a human donor in good health. Some libraries in this study had Jurkat cell RNA spiked in. Sequencing was carried out using naive CD8+ T cells from blood, with Jurkat cell RNA spiked in. Subset denoted: FACS-sorted CD8+CD4-CCR7+CD45RA+ naive T cells. This chain joins TRBV7-9 and TRBJ2-2; perhaps TRBD2 as D (5 bases). The chain's CDR3 is CASSRSAGSDTGELFF. The DNA for the CDR3 is TGTGCCAGCAGCAGGAGTGCGGGCAGCGACACCGGGGAGCTGTTTTTT.